These 20 T cell receptor beta chains were sequenced from one sample in a study of T cell responses to AZD1222 COVID-19 vaccine. The assay was immunoSEQ multiplex PCR, and TCRdb's table has in-frame clones only and misses some. Altogether 100,000 to 150,000 clones are present, more than 70% being singletons, with the ten largest covering 4.2%. Sequencing used peripheral blood, obtained on day 0 of AZD1222 vaccination. The receptors were sampled from an adult in good health.

J is TRBJ1-5 and V is TRBV7-2, with a tentative D call TRBD1 (5 bases). This CDR3 spans 17 amino acids. Looked up from germline, CDR1 is SGHTA and CDR2 is FQGNSA. V lost 1 base and J lost 2, with 15 bases in between. The CDR3: CASSLGGAPWGNQPQHF. In nucleotides, the CDR3 is TGTGCCAGCAGCTTAGGAGGGGCCCCCTGGGGCAATCAGCCCCAGCATTTT.

This clone occurred a few times. This chain links TRBV7-9 with TRBJ2-1; 7 bases are shared with TRBD1. The CDR3 is 19 residues long. V gave up 5 bases and J gave up 1 base; unmatched junction bases: 17. The germline V gene has CDR1 SEHNR and CDR2 FQNEAQ (reference sequence). CDR3 DNA: TGTGCCAGCAGCCGTCCGTTAGAGAGGGGGCGAAAGTCCTACAATGAGCAGTTCTTC. Protein sequence: CASSRPLERGRKSYNEQFF.

The chain joins TRBV7-3 to TRBJ1-1; TRBD1 aligns across 7 bases. The germline V gene encodes CDR1 SGHTA and CDR2 FQGTGA. Germline trimming cut 5 bases from V and 4 bases from J; bases unmatched to any gene: 7. This CDR3 has 14 residues. The CDR3 region has the DNA TGTGCCAGCAGCCTCGACAGGGCGAGCACTGAAGCTTTCTTT. Translating gives CASSLDRASTEAFF.

The chain uses TRBV10-3 and TRBJ1-2; 9 bases are a match to TRBD1. The germline CDR1 and CDR2 sequences are ENHRY and SYGVKD. This CDR3 has 15 residues. Germline trimming cut 3 bases from V and 7 bases from J; bases unmatched to any gene: 9. The CDR3 DNA reads as TGTGCCATCAGTGATAGGGACAGGGCAATGAGTGGCTACACCTTC. Its translation: CAISDRDRAMSGYTF.

This CDR3 reads CASRYIPPGGRNTGELFF. DNA for the CDR3: TGTGCCAGCAGGTACATACCTCCGGGAGGGCGGAACACCGGGGAGCTGTTTTTT. This sequence joins TRBV28 and TRBJ2-2; 8 positions agree with TRBD2. Trimming at V came to 6 bases and at J to 1 base, leaving 13 bases not matched to a gene. Germline CDR1 and CDR2: MDHEN and SYDVKM. The CDR3 has 18 residues.

J is TRBJ2-5 and V is TRBV3-1 (or the pseudogene TRBV3-2), with 12 bases lining up with TRBD2. The V gene end was trimmed by 1 base and the J gene end by 3 bases; junction bases not matched to a gene: 3. This CDR3 has 16 amino acids. The germline V gene has CDR1 LGHDT and CDR2 YNNKEL (reference sequence). CDR3 sequence reads: CASSQGLAGGEETQYF. In nucleotides, the CDR3 is TGTGCCAGCAGCCAAGGTCTAGCGGGGGGGGAAGAGACCCAGTACTTC.

This chain connects TRBV30 to TRBJ2-2; D remains ambiguous. The germline V and J ends were trimmed by 0 bases and 8 bases, with 13 bases remaining between them. The germline CDR1 and CDR2 sequences are GTSNPN and SVGIG (reference sequence). The CDR3 sequence is 14 residues long. The CDR3 DNA follows: TGTGCCTGGAGTGTATTGGTGGGAATGGGGGAGCTGTTTTTT. Residues: CAWSVLVGMGELFF.

V gene TRBV6-6 combines with J gene TRBJ1-5; no definite D call. This CDR3 contains 12 residues. Germline V gene lookup returns CDR1 MNHNY and CDR2 SVGAGI (reference sequence). V shed 2 bases and J shed 7 bases, with 6 bases lying between them. For the CDR3, the DNA is TGTGCCAGCAGTTACCCGGCACAGCCCCAGCATTTT. It encodes CASSYPAQPQHF.

This clone came up a few times. CDR3 sequence: CASSSGDRVEEQYF. CDR3 DNA sequence: TGTGCCAGCAGCTCCGGGGACAGGGTTGAAGAGCAGTACTTC. The chain is built from TRBV9 and TRBJ2-7, with TRBD1 identical over 9 bases. The V and J ends lost 4 bases and 7 bases, in that order; junction bases with no gene match: 9. CDR3 length equals 14 residues. Germline V lookup: CDR1 SGDLS, CDR2 YYNGEE.

This clone occurred a few times. The chain combines TRBV10-2 with TRBJ2-7; a weak D match, TRBD2 (7 bases). The CDR3 length is 15 residues. V lost 6 bases and J lost 5, with 20 bases in between. Germline CDR1 WSHSY, CDR2 SAAADI. The CDR3 loop reads CASRVVLRGANEQYF. In DNA, the CDR3 is TGCGCCAGCAGGGTCGTACTTCGGGGGGCCAACGAGCAGTACTTC.

This chain links TRBV6-1 with TRBJ2-1, with TRBD2 matching 10 bases. The CDR3 has 15 amino acids. Looked up from germline, CDR1 is MNHNS and CDR2 is SASEGT. With 5 bases clipped from V and 4 bases from J, the junction kept 5 bases outside the gene matches. The CDR3 DNA reads TGTGCCAGCAGTTCTAGACTAGCGGGTTACAATGAGCAGTTCTTC. Amino acids: CASSSRLAGYNEQFF.

The chain uses TRBV28 and TRBJ1-1, with D uncertain. Germline CDR1 is MDHEN and CDR2 is SYDVKM. Deletions cut 7 bases from V and 3 bases from J, with 9 bases between. The CDR3 runs to 12 residues. The CDR3 nucleotides read TGTGCCAGCATGGTCCCTGACACTGAAGCTTTCTTT. It translates to CASMVPDTEAFF.

This clone came up a few times. The CDR3 coding sequence is TGTGCCACCCCAGAGAATAGCAGGGTTAACGATTCACCCCTCCACTTT. Translated: CATPENSRVNDSPLHF. V and J are TRBV28 and TRBJ1-6; tentative D call: TRBD1 (5 bases). This CDR3 has 16 amino acids. Looked up from germline, CDR1 is MDHEN and CDR2 is SYDVKM. V was trimmed by 10 bases and J by 8 bases, leaving 24 bases between them.

J is TRBJ2-1 and V is TRBV3-1 (or the pseudogene TRBV3-2), with 9 nucleotides matching TRBD1. Germline CDR1 and CDR2: LGHDT and YNNKEL (reference sequence). The CDR3 has 16 residues. Losses at the gene ends were 11 bases for V and 14 bases for J; bases not matched to a gene: 25. CDR3 in amino acids: CALVTRGGQGIKLKFF. The CDR3 coding sequence is TGTGCCCTCGTCACCAGAGGAGGACAGGGGATAAAGCTAAAGTTCTTC.

The V call is TRBV3-1 (or the pseudogene TRBV3-2), the J call TRBJ2-7; 8 nucleotides line up with TRBD2. CDR3 length: 15 amino acids. J was trimmed by 4 bases and V by 9 bases; bases with no gene match: 14. The germline gives CDR1 LGHDT, CDR2 YNNKEL (reference sequence). The CDR3 DNA reads as TGTGCCAGTACCAATGGGGCGGGAGGTTCTTACGAGCAGTACTTC. This translates into CASTNGAGGSYEQYF.

The J gene is TRBJ2-1, the V gene TRBV5-8; D is unresolved. The germline V gene has CDR1 SGHTS and CDR2 YDEGEE. This CDR3 region has 18 residues. V was clipped by 0 bases and J by 0 bases, with 16 bases between them. The CDR3 nucleotides read TGTGCCAGCAGCTTGGAACCATCATCGTTGGGCTCCTACAATGAGCAGTTCTTC. This translates into CASSLEPSSLGSYNEQFF. Based on the CDR3 plus reference TRBV5-8 and TRBJ2-1, the full variable domain is EAGVTQSPTHLIKTRGQQATLRCSPISGHTSVYWYQQALGLGLQFLLWYDEGEERNRGNFPPRFSGRQFPNYSSELNVNALELEDSALYLCASSLEPSSLGSYNEQFFGPGTRLTVL.

V and J are TRBV3-1 (or the pseudogene TRBV3-2) and TRBJ2-7, with D perhaps TRBD1 (5 bases). The CDR3 runs 15 residues. Germline values: CDR1 LGHDT, CDR2 YNNKEL (reference sequence). V lost 0 bases and J 3 bases, leaving 12 bases between the germline ends. The CDR3 DNA follows: TGTGCCAGCAGCCAAGATGGGGCAGCCTTCTACGAGCAGTACTTC. Translated, it gives CASSQDGAAFYEQYF.

The chain links TRBV6-5 to TRBJ1-1, with a tentative D call TRBD1 (5 bases). This CDR3 comprises 13 residues. Germline CDR1 is MNHEY and CDR2 is SVGAGI. V gave up 8 bases and J gave up 5 bases, with 15 bases separating them. CDR3 sequence: CASRKGGGTEAFF. The CDR3, as DNA: TGTGCCAGCCGCAAAGGTGGGGGGACTGAAGCTTTCTTT.

This clone was observed a single time. This rearrangement joins TRBV6-1 to TRBJ2-7; TRBD1 agrees at 7 bases. The junction had 5 bases not matched to a gene; V was cut back by 1 base and J by 2 bases. CDR1 and CDR2 from the germline V gene are MNHNS and SASEGT. The CDR3 is 15 amino acids. CDR3: CASSEVAQGAYEQYF. The CDR3 DNA reads as TGTGCCAGCAGTGAAGTTGCGCAGGGGGCCTACGAGCAGTACTTC.

This sequence joins TRBV24-1 and TRBJ1-5, with a tentative D call TRBD1 (6 bases). Trimming pared 5 bases from V and 2 bases from J, leaving 18 bases between. CDR3 length: 17 amino acids. Germline loops: CDR1 KGHDR, CDR2 SFDVKD. CDR3 DNA: TGTGCCACCAGTGCCACTACAGGGAGATCTGGCAATCAGCCCCAGCATTTT. It specifies CATSATTGRSGNQPQHF.